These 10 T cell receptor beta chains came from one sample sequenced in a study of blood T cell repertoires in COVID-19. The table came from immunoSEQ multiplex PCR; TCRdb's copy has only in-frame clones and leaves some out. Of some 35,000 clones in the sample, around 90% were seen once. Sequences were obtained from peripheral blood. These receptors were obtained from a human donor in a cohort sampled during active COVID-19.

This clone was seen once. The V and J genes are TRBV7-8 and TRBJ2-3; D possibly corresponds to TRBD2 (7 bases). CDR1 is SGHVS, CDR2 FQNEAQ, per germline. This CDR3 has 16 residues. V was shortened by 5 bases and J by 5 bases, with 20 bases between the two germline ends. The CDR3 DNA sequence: TGTGCCAGCAGCCCCGCGGGGGCAGCCTTGGTAGATACGCAGTATTTT. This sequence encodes CASSPAGAALVDTQYF.

Here the CDR3 DNA reads TGTGCCAGCAGCCACCCACTGGCCGGGGAGCTGTTTTTT. Translated: CASSHPLAGELFF. The chain couples TRBV3-1 (or the pseudogene TRBV3-2) to TRBJ2-2; D is ambiguous. Trimming removed 3 bases from V and 6 bases from J, with 8 bases in between. Germline loops: CDR1 LGHDT, CDR2 YNNKEL (reference sequence). This CDR3 region has 13 residues.

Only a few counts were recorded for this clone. The CDR3 DNA reads TGTGCCAGCAGTCGGGTGACCGGGGAGCTGTTTTTT. Its translation: CASSRVTGELFF. This chain connects TRBV14 to TRBJ2-2; no clear D. Trimming pared 6 bases from V and 5 bases from J, leaving 7 bases between. The CDR3 sequence is 12 residues long. Germline V CDR1 and CDR2: SGHDN, FVKESK.

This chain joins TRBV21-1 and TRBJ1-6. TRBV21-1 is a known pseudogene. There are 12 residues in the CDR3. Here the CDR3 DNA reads TGTGCCAGCAGCCGGCGGAATTCACCCCTCCACTTT. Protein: CASSRRNSPLHF.

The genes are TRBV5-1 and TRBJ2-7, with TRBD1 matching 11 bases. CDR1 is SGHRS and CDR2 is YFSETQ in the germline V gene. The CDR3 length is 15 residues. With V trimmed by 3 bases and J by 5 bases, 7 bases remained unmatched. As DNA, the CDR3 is TGCGCCAGCAGCTCCCGGGACAGGGGGAGCAACGAGCAGTACTTC. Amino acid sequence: CASSSRDRGSNEQYF.

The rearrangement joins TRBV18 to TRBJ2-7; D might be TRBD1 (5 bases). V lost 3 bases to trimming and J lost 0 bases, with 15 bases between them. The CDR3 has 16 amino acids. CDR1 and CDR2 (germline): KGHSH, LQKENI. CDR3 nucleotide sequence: TGTGCCAGCTCACCGGGGCAGGGAAGGGGCTCCTACGAGCAGTACTTC. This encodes CASSPGQGRGSYEQYF.

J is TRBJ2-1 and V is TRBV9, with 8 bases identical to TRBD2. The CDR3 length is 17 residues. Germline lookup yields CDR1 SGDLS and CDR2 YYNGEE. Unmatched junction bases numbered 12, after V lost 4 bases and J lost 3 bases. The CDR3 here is CASSLGLALSNYNEQFF. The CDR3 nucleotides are TGTGCCAGCAGCTTAGGACTAGCCCTATCAAACTACAATGAGCAGTTCTTC.

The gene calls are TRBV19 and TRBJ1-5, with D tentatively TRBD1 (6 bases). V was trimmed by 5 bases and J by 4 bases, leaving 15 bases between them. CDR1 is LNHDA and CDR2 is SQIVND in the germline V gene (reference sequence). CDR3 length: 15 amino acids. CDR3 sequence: CASSSDRLLNQPQHF. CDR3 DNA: TGTGCCAGTAGTTCCGACAGGCTACTGAATCAGCCCCAGCATTTT.

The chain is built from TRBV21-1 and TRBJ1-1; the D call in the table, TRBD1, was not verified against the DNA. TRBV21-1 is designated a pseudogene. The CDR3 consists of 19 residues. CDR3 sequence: CASSPHQPHYRAMNTEAFF. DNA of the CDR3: TGTGCCAGCAGCCCCCATCAACCGCACTACAGGGCCATGAACACTGAAGCTTTCTTT.

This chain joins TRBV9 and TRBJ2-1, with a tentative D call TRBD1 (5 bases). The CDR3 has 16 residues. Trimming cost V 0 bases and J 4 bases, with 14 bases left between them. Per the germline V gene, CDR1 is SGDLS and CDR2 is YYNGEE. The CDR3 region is CASSVGSRGHYNEQFF. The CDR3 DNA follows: TGTGCCAGCAGCGTAGGTTCCCGCGGACATTACAATGAGCAGTTCTTC.